This T cell receptor (beta chain) derives from a study of blood T cell repertoires in COVID-19 (TCRdb year 2020). Looking at the study overall: Samples from collaborators originated in the United States, Italy and Spain and spanned both the acute and convalescent phases of COVID-19. Where HLA class I and class II types were available, the types were taken from metadata supplied by the sample provider, not from assay-based typing. The repertoires were released in a freely available public database intended as a resource for research on the immune response to SARS-CoV-2. Subjects who had been exposed to COVID-19, were actively infected with it, or had recovered from it provided the deeply sampled blood TCRbeta repertoires that made up the dataset. A de-identified subject ID, COVID-19 status, age in years and sex were almost always included in the sample metadata. The samples were drawn from the first 160 participants of the ongoing ImmuneRACE study and from some 1,300 subjects provided by 6 global collaborators. The prospective study material was composed of cDNA or gDNA derived from T cells, B-cell-depleted T cells, or PBMCs. Study-level results and caveats: How much clinical and demographic metadata was included differed by source and by participant, and the metadata was provided uncurated.

TCRbeta CDR3 regions were amplified from genomic DNA by means of the immunoSEQ Assay, a bias-controlled multiplex PCR. In the paper's pipeline: The number of nucleated cells in each sample was estimated from the amplification of reference gene primers within the assay. To quantify the absolute abundance of each unique TCRbeta CDR3 rearrangement, sequence reads were collapsed and filtered. For each sample, productive Simpson clonality was calculated as the square root of Simpson's diversity index over productive rearrangements. The clones in this table, taken by TCRdb from immuneACCESS, are in-frame only. Not every clone is retained; where verified, under half of the shortfall comes from an unresolved V gene, and the cause of the rest is unknown. V, J and clone size are taken as reported in that table, and D and trimming were inferred from the DNA itself. The sample table contains 70,000 to 75,000 clones; only one count was recorded for approximately 81% of them. The ten largest account for roughly 4.8% of the sample.

Via the germline V gene, CDR1 is MDHEN and CDR2 SYDVKM. The CDR3 goes from the cysteine to the phenylalanine over 15 residues. Here the CDR3 DNA is all that survives: 45 bases in frame from base 1. V is pared back by 7 bases and J by 9 bases, with 19 bases lying between the germline termini. The collaborating institutions used their own protocols to collect whole blood in K2EDTA tubes. For TCRbeta analysis, collaborators shipped samples in one of three forms: frozen whole blood, isolated PBMCs, or DNA extracted from either of those sample types. This clone occurred a few times. Its antigen remains undetermined. No per-base quality is available; no much larger clone lies one base away.

This TCR derives from a woman of 80 years or more with active or convalescent COVID-19. Recombination connected TRBV28 to TRBJ1-6; there is no confident call for the D gene. The sample was peripheral blood. The DNA sequence is given as TGTGCCAGCAACCCAAAAAGAACCCGCGGTTCACCCCTCCACTTT. Its product reads: CASNPKRTRGSPLHF.